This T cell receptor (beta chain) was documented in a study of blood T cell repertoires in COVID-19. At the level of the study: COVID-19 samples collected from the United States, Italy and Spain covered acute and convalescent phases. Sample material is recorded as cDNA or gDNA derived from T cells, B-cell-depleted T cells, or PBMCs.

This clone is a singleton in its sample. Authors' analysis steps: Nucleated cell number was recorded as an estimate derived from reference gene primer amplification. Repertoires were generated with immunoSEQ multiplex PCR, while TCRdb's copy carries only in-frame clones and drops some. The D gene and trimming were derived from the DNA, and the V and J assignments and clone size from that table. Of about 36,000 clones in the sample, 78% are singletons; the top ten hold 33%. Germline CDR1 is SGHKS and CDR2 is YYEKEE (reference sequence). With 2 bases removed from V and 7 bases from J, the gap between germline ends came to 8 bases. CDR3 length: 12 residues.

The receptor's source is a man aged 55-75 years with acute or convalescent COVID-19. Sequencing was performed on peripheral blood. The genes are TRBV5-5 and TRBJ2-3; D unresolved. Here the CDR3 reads CASSFPLNTQYF. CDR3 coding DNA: TGTGCCAGCAGCTTTCCACTAAATACGCAGTATTTT. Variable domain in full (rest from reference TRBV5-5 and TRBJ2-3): DAGVTQSPTHLIKTRGQQVTLRCSPISGHKSVSWYQQVLGQGPQFIFQYYEKEERGRGNFPDRFSARQFPNYSSELNVNALLLGDSALYLCASSFPLNTQYFGPGTRLTVL.